This T cell receptor beta chain is from a study of T cell changes during pregnancy in multiple sclerosis. Libraries were prepared by immunoSEQ multiplex PCR; TCRdb keeps only in-frame clonotypes and omits some of them. Of tens of thousands of clones listed, just over 90% are singletons. This specimen consisted of peripheral blood, obtained in the first trimester of pregnancy. This TCR was recovered from a female donor in good health, enrolled as a control in a pregnancy study.

The CDR3 DNA reads TGTGCCAGCAGCCCCGGGACAGGGTATGGCTACACCTTC. It codes for CASSPGTGYGYTF. The rearrangement joins TRBV5-8 to TRBJ1-2, with 9 bases lining up with TRBD1. CDR1 SGHTS and CDR2 YDEGEE come from the germline V gene. The CDR3 contains 13 residues. V gave up 4 bases and J gave up 5 bases; unmatched junction bases: 3.